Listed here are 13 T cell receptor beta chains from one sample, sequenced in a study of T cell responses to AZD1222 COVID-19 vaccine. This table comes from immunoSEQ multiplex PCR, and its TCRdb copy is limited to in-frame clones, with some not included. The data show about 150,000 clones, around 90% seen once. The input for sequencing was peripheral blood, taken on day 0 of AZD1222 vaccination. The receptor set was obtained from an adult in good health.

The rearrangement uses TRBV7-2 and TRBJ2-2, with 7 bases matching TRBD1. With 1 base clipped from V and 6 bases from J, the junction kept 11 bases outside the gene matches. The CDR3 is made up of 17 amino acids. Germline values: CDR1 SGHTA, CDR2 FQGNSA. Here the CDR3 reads CASSLEGGAAVSGELFF. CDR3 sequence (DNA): TGTGCCAGCAGCTTAGAAGGGGGCGCTGCCGTATCCGGGGAGCTGTTTTTT.

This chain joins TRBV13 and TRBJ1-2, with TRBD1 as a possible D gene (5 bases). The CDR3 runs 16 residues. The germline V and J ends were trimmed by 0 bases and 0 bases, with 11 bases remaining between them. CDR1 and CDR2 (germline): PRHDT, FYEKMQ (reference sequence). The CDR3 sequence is CASSLGRGRANYGYTF. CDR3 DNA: TGTGCCAGCAGCTTAGGGCGGGGGAGAGCTAACTATGGCTACACCTTC.

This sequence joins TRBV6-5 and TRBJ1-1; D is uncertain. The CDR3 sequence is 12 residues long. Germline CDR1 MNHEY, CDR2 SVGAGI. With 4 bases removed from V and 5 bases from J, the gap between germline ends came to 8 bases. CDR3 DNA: TGTGCCAGCAGTTTGTCCCAGACTGAAGCTTTCTTT. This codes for CASSLSQTEAFF.

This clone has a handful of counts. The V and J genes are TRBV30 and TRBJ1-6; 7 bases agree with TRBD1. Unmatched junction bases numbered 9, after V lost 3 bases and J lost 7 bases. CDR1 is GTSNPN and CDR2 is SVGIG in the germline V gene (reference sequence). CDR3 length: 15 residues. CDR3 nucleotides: TGTGCCTGGAGACAGCTGACAGGGTGGAATTCACCCCTCCACTTT. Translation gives CAWRQLTGWNSPLHF.

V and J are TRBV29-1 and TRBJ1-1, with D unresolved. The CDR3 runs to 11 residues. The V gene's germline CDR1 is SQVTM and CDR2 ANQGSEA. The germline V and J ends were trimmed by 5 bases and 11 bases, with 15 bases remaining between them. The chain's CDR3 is CSVFRTSRAFF. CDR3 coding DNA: TGCAGCGTTTTTAGGACTTCAAGGGCTTTCTTT.

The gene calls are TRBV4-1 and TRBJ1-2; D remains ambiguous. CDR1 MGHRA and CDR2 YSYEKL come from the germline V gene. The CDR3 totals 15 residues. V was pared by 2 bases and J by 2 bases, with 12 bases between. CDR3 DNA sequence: TGCGCCAGCAGCCAAATCGAGGGCTTGAACTATGGCTACACCTTC. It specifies CASSQIEGLNYGYTF.

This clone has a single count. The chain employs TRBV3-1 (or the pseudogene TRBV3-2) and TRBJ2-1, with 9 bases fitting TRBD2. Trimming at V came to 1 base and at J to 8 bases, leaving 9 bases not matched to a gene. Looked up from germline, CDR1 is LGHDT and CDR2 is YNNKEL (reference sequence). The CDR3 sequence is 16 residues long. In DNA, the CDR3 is TGTGCCAGCAGCCAAGTGGTGATAGCGGGAGCGCATGAGCAGTTCTTC. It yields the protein CASSQVVIAGAHEQFF.

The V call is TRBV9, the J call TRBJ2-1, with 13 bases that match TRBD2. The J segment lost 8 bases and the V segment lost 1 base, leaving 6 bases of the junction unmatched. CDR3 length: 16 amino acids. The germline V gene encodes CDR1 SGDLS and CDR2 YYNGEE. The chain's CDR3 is CASSVQGLAGVDEQFF. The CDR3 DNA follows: TGTGCCAGCAGCGTACAAGGACTAGCGGGAGTGGATGAGCAGTTCTTC.

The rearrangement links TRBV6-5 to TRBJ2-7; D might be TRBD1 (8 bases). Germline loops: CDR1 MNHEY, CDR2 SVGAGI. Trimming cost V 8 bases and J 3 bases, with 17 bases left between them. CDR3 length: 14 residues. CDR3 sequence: CASGSQGGGYEQYF. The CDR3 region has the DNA TGTGCCAGCGGATCACAGGGGGGGGGCTACGAGCAGTACTTC.

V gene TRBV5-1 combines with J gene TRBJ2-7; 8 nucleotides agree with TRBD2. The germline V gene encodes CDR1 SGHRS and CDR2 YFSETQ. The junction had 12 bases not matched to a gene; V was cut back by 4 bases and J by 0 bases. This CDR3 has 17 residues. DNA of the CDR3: TGCGCCAGCAGCCCGGGGGTAGCGGGGATGAGCTCCTACGAGCAGTACTTC. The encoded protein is CASSPGVAGMSSYEQYF.

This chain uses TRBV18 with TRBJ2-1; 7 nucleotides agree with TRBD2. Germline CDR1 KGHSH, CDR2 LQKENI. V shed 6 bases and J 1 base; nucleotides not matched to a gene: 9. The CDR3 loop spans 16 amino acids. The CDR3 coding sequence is TGTGCCAGCTCGACTAGCCGACAAAGGTCCTACAATGAGCAGTTCTTC. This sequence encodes CASSTSRQRSYNEQFF.

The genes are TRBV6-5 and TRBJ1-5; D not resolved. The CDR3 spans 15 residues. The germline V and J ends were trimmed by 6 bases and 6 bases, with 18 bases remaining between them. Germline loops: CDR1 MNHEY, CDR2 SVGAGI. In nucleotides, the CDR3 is TGTGCCAGCAGCCGGGGATTTGGTTCGAGTCAGCCCCAGCATTTT. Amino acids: CASSRGFGSSQPQHF.

The CDR3 region is CASSRTVSGNTIYF. The CDR3, as DNA: TGTGCCAGCAGTCGGACAGTCTCTGGAAACACCATATATTTT. The rearrangement links TRBV6-5 to TRBJ1-3, with D perhaps TRBD1 (6 bases). Trimming removed 5 bases at V and 0 bases at J, with 8 bases between. Germline V gene sequence: CDR1 MNHEY, CDR2 SVGAGI. CDR3 length: 14 amino acids.